This TCR beta chain stems from a study of CD8+CD57+ T cells in acquired aplastic anemia. The TCR beta profiling, which covered VDJ combination and CDR3 sequence, was carried out using genomic DNA as the template. TCRdb ran MiXCR on the reads and lists one entry per CDR3 protein. The sample lists about 71,000 distinct CDR3 sequences, around half occurring once. V was cut by 5 bases and J by 0 bases, with 11 bases left in between. The germline V gene has CDR1 MNHNS and CDR2 SASEGT. CDR3 length: 14 residues. The sample taken for sequencing was sorted CD4+, CD8+, or CD8+CD57+ T cells (not recorded which) from PBMCs. The J gene is TRBJ2-7, the V gene TRBV6-1; unclear D gene. The clonotype comes from a human donor in good health, serving as a control. In DNA form, the CDR3 reads TGTGCCAGCAGTACCACCGGAAGCTCCTACGAGCAGTACTTC. Its protein is CASSTTGSSYEQYF.